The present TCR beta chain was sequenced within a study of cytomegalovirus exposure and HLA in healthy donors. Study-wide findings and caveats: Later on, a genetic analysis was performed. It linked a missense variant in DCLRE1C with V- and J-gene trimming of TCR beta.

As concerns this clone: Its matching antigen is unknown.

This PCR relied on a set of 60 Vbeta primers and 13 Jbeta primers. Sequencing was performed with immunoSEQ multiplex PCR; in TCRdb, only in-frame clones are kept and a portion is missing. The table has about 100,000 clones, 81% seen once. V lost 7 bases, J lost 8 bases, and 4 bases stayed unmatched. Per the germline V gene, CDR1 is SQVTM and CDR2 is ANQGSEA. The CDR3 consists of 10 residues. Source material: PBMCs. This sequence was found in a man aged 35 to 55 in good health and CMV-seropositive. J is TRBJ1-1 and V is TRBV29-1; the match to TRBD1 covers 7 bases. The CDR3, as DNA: TGCAGCGCCCGGACAGGAGAAGCTTTCTTT. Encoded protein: CSARTGEAFF.